Listed here are 4 T cell receptor beta chains from one sample, sequenced in a study of CDR3 diversity in severe acne. Using its own MiXCR run on the PCR reads, TCRdb lists one record per CDR3 protein. This sample has more than 85,000 distinct CDR3 sequences; roughly 51% occur once, and the top ten carry around 11%. The sample consisted of blood. The receptor source for this set is a male donor with acne.

As for this clonotype: Lacking the conserved final phenylalanine or tryptophan, this CDR3 likely reflects a read error. No DNA is shown, since the ends of the CDR3 on it are uncertain; the CDR3 is the one TCRdb lists. The J gene is TRBJ2-5, the V gene TRBV2; the table's D call of TRBD1 was not tested on the DNA. CDR1 SNHLY and CDR2 FYNNEI come from the germline V gene. The CDR3 spans 17 residues, counting both ends. CDR3 in amino acids: CASSPQYRGQSGYTFGS.

This clonotype was observed many times. J is TRBJ2-1 and V is TRBV12-3 or TRBV12-4, with 11 bases that match TRBD2. Trimming removed 6 bases from V and 3 bases from J; junction bases left unmatched: 7. The CDR3 has 16 amino acids. CDR3: CASSRTSGLLYNEQFF. DNA of the CDR3: TGTGCCAGCAGCCGGACTAGCGGGCTACTCTACAATGAGCAGTTCTTC.

J is TRBJ2-7 and V is TRBV7-8, with D perhaps assigned TRBD1 or TRBD2 (7 bases each). This CDR3 has 13 amino acids. CDR1 and CDR2 (germline): SGHVS, FQNEAQ. Trimming stripped 11 bases from V and 4 bases from J, with 18 bases between. CDR3 DNA sequence: TGTGCCTGGGAGATCAGGGGGGGATACGAGCAGTACTTC. As protein: CAWEIRGGYEQYF. Looking up the rest from reference TRBV7-8 and TRBJ2-7 gives the full variable domain: GAGVSQSPRYKVAKRGQDVALRCDPISGHVSLFWYQQALGQGPEFLTYFQNEAQLDKSGLPSDRFFAERPEGSVSTLKIQRTQQEDSAVYLCAWEIRGGYEQYFGPGTRLTVT.

The rearrangement uses TRBV4-1 and TRBJ2-2; D could derive from TRBD1 or TRBD2 (5 bases each). CDR1 is MGHRA, CDR2 YSYEKL, per germline. There are 16 residues in the CDR3. V lost 1 base to trimming and J lost 4 bases, with 13 bases between them. CDR3 DNA sequence: TGCGCCAGCAGCCAAGGACCAGGGACGGCCACCGGGGAGCTGTTTTTT. Translated: CASSQGPGTATGELFF.